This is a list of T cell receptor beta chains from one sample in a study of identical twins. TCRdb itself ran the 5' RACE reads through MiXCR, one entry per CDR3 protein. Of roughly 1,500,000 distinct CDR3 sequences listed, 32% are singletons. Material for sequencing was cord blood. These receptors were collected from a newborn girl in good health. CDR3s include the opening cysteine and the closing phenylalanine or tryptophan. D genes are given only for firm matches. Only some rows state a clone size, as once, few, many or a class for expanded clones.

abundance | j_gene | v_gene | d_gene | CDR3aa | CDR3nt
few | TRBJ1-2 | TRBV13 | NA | CASSQAGEDGYTF | TGTGCCAGCAGCCAAGCAGGGGAGGATGGCTACACCTTC
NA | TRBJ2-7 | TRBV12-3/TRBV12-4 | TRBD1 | CASSGGTGIPYEQYF | TGTGCCAGCAGTGGCGGGACAGGGATTCCCTACGAGCAGTACTTC
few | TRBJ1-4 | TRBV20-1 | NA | CSARDLRGVSEKLFF | TGCAGTGCTAGAGATCTCCGGGGTGTGAGTGAAAAACTGTTTTTT
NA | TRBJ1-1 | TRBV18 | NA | CASSETFMNTEAFF | TGTGCCAGCTCAGAGACATTCATGAACACTGAAGCTTTCTTT
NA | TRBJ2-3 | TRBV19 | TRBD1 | CASHTGAPTTDTQYF | TGTGCCAGTCACACAGGGGCACCCACCACAGATACGCAGTATTTT
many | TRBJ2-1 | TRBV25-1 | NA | CASSEVRGNYNEQFF | TGTGCCAGCAGTGAGGTCCGAGGGAACTACAATGAGCAGTTCTTC
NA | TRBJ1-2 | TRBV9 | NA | CASSVVPGPYGYTF | TGTGCCAGCAGCGTAGTGCCAGGACCCTATGGCTACACCTTC
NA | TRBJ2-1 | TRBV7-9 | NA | CASSFPGASYNEQFF | TGTGCCAGCAGCTTCCCGGGGGCCTCCTACAATGAGCAGTTCTTC
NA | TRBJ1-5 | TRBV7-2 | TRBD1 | CASSRQTGVSQPQHF | TGTGCCAGCAGCCGCCAGACAGGGGTCAGTCAGCCCCAGCATTTT
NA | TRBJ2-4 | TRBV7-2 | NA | CASSFSMGQRNIQYF | TGTGCCAGCAGCTTTAGTATGGGGCAGAGGAACATTCAGTACTTC
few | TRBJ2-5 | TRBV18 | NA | CASSPGQEILAQYF | NA
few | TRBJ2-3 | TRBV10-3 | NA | CASGQGPDTQYF | TGTGCGAGCGGCCAGGGCCCAGATACGCAGTATTTT
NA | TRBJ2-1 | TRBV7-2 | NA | CASSSWGKKFF | TGTGCCAGCAGCTCGTGGGGGAAGAAGTTCTTC
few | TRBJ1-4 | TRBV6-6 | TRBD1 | CASSPGGGHEKLFF | TGTGCCAGCAGTCCAGGGGGCGGGCATGAAAAACTGTTTTTT
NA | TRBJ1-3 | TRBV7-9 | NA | CASSANGRSGNTIYF | TGTGCCAGCAGCGCCAATGGGCGCTCTGGAAACACCATATATTTT
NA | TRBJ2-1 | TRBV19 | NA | CASSSGQVLIPGLAPTFF | TGTGCCAGTAGTTCGGGACAGGTGCTTATCCCGGGACTAGCCCCAACGTTCTTC
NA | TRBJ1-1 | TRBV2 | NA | CASSVDFSGSTEAFF | TGTGCCAGCAGTGTAGATTTCTCAGGGAGCACTGAAGCTTTCTTT
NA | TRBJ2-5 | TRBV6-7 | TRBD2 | CASGTGTRSETQYF | TGTGCCAGCGGAACCGGGACTAGGAGTGAGACCCAGTACTTC
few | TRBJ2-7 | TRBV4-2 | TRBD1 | CASSQWRDRYEQYF | TGTGCCAGCAGCCAATGGCGGGACAGGTACGAGCAGTACTTC
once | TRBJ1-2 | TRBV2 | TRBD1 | CAGSLRTGGYTF | TGTGCCGGCAGTCTGCGGACAGGAGGCTACACCTTC
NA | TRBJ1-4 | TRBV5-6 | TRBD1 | CASSKKDRGIEKLFF | TGTGCCAGCAGCAAGAAGGACAGGGGAATTGAAAAACTGTTTTTT
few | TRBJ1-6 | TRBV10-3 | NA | CATETGTNNSPLHF | TGTGCCACCGAAACAGGGACCAATAATTCACCCCTCCACTTT
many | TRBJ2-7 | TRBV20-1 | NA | CSAREKFGGRSYEQYF | TGCAGTGCTAGAGAAAAGTTCGGCGGACGCTCCTACGAGCAGTACTTC
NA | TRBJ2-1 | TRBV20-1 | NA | CSARVMGLRGAYNEQFF | TGCAGTGCTAGAGTTATGGGCCTGAGGGGGGCCTACAATGAGCAGTTCTTC
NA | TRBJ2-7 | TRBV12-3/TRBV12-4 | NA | CASSPRLWFSYEQYF | TGTGCCAGCAGCCCGCGGTTGTGGTTCTCCTACGAGCAGTACTTC
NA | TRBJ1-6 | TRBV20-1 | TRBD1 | CSAAGGTNSPLHF | TGCAGTGCTGCAGGGGGCACGAACTCACCCCTCCACTTT
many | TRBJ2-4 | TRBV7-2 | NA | CASSSHAPNAKNIQYF | TGTGCCAGCAGCTCTCATGCACCGAATGCCAAAAACATTCAGTACTTC
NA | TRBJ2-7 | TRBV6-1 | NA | CASRSSLFYEQYF | TGTGCCAGCAGGTCTAGCCTATTCTACGAGCAGTACTTC
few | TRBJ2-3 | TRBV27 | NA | CASSSRLITDTQYF | TGTGCCAGCAGTTCACGACTAATCACAGATACGCAGTATTTT
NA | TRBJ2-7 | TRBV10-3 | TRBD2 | CAIKLTSGGYNEQYF | TGTGCCATCAAACTGACTAGCGGGGGCTACAATGAGCAGTACTTC
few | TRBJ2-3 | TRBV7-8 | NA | CASSSGHLSTDTQYF | TGTGCCAGCAGCTCAGGACATCTTAGCACAGATACGCAGTATTTT
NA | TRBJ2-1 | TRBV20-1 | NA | CSASGGQSYNEQFF | TGCAGTGCTAGCGGGGGCCAATCATACAATGAGCAGTTCTTC
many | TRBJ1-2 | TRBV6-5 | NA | CASSHPDRSNYGYTF | TGTGCCAGCAGTCACCCCGACAGGTCCAACTATGGCTACACCTTC
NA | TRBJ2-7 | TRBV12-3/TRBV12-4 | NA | CASSLCEGCEQYF | TGTGCCAGCAGTTTATGCGAAGGCTGCGAGCAGTACTTC
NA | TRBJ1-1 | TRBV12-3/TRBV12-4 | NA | CASTFGGYTEAFF | TGTGCCAGCACCTTCGGGGGTTACACTGAAGCTTTCTTT
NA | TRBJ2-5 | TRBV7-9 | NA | CASSPIQTGSTQETQYF | TGTGCCAGCAGCCCGATCCAAACAGGGTCGACCCAAGAGACCCAGTACTTC
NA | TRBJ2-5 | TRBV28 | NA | CASSRRTPLQEAQYF | TGTGCCAGCAGTCGAAGGACACCACTTCAAGAGGCCCAGTACTTC
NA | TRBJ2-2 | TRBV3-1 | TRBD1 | CASSQGTGGLFF | TGTGCCAGCAGCCAAGGGACAGGCGGGCTGTTTTTT
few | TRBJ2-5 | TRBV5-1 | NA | CASSLSIGEETQYF | TGCGCCAGCAGCTTGAGCATTGGGGAAGAGACCCAGTACTTC
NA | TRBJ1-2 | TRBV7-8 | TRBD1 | CASSLESVVRDRDSYGYTF | TGTGCCAGCAGCTTAGAGTCTGTCGTCAGGGACAGGGATTCCTATGGCTACACCTTC
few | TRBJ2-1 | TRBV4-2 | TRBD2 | CASSQPGTSGNNEQFF | TGTGCCAGCAGCCAACCCGGGACTAGCGGGAACAATGAGCAGTTCTTC
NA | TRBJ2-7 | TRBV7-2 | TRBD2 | CASSLRSGSESYEQYF | TGTGCCAGCAGCTTACGAAGCGGGAGCGAATCCTACGAGCAGTACTTC
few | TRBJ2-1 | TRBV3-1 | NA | CASSQAEDYNEQFF | TGTGCCAGCAGCCAAGCGGAAGATTACAATGAGCAGTTCTTC
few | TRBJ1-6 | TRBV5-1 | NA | CASSLWALPHSPLHF | TGCGCCAGCAGCTTGTGGGCCCTACCCCATTCACCCCTCCACTTT
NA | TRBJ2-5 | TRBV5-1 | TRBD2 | CASRAGGVSYNEQYF | TGCGCCAGCAGGGCCGGGGGGGTCTCCTACAATGAGCAGTACTTC
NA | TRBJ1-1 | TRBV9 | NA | CASSPRTAREAFF | TGTGCCAGCAGCCCCCGGACCGCGAGAGAAGCTTTCTTT
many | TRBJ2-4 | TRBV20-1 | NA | CSAEGLAKNIQYF | TGCAGTGCGGAGGGACTAGCCAAAAACATTCAGTACTTC
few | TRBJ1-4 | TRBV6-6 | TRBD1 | CASSSTGGTTNEKLFF | TGTGCCAGCAGTTCTACAGGGGGCACAACTAATGAAAAACTGTTTTTT